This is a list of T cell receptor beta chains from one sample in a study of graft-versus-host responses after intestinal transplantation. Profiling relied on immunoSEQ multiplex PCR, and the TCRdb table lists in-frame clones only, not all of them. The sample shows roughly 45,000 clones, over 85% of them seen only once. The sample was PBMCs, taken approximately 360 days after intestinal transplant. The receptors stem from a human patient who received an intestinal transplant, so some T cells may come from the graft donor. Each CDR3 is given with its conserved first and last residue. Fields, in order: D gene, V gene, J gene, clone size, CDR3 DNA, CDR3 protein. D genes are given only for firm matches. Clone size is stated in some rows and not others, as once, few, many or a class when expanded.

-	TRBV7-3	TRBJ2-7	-	TGTGCCAGCAGCCCTCAGGGGGGATTACCCTACGAGCAGTACTTC	CASSPQGGLPYEQYF
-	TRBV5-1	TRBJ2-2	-	TGCGCCAGCAGCCCAGTTAGGGCCAACACCGGGGAGCTGTTTTTT	CASSPVRANTGELFF
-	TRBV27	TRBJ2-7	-	TGTGCCAGCAGTTTAGAGGGGAACCCCTACGAGCAGTACTTC	CASSLEGNPYEQYF
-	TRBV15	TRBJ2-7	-	TGTGCCACCAGCAGAGCATCCGAAGGGACCGAGCAGTACTTC	CATSRASEGTEQYF
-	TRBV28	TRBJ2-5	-	TGTGCCAGCTCGGTGGGGATAGAGACCCAGTACTTC	CASSVGIETQYF
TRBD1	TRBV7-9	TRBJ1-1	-	TGTGCCAGCTTTCTGTCCCGGGACAGGGGAAGGACTGAAGCTTTCTTT	CASFLSRDRGRTEAFF
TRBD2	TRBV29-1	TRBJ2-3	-	TGCAGCGTTGAGGCTTGGACTAGCGGCCCCCTCACAGATACGCAGTATTTT	CSVEAWTSGPLTDTQYF
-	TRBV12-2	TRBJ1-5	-	TGTGCAAGTCGCTACCCAAACCTACGACACATCTTCAGTCCGTATAGCAATCAGCCCCAGCATTTT	CASRYPNLRHIFSPYSNQPQHF
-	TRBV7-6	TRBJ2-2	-	TGTGCCAGCAGCTTGGACAACACCGGGGAGCTGTTTTTT	CASSLDNTGELFF
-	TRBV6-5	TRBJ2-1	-	TGTGCCAGCAGTTACTCTGGGGACTATGAGCAGTTCTTC	CASSYSGDYEQFF
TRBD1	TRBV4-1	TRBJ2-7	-	TGCGCCAGCAGCCCACGGGACAGCGCCTCCTACGAGCAGTACTTC	CASSPRDSASYEQYF
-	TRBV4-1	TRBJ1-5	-	TGCGCCAGCAGCCAAATCCGAGGGGACTCCCTCGGCGGTCGCAATCAGCCCCAGCATTTT	CASSQIRGDSLGGRNQPQHF
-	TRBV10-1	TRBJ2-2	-	TGCGCCAGCAGCGCCTCCGGGACGGTTAACACCGGGGAGCTGTTTTTT	CASSASGTVNTGELFF
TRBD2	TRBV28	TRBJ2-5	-	TGTGCCAGCAGTTCTGGGCGGGAGCTCCAAGAGACCCAGTACTTC	CASSSGRELQETQYF
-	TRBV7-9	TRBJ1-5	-	TGTGCCAGCAGCAAGGGGTTAACTCAGCCCCAGCATTTT	CASSKGLTQPQHF
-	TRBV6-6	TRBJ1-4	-	TGTGCCAGCAGTTACTCTGCCAATGAAAAACTGTTTTTT	CASSYSANEKLFF
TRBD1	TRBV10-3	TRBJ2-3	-	TGTGCCACCAGACAGGGGGCTGAAGATACGCAGTATTTT	CATRQGAEDTQYF
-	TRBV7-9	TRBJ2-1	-	TGTGCCAGCAGCTTAGATCTATCCAGGCTCAATGAGCAGTTCTTC	CASSLDLSRLNEQFF
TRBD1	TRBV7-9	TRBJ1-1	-	TGTGCCAGCAGCTTGACAGGGCCCAAATCCATGAACACTGAAGCTTTCTTT	CASSLTGPKSMNTEAFF
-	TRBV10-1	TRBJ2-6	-	TGCGCCAGCAGTGACAATACTGGGGCCAACGTCCTGACTTTC	CASSDNTGANVLTF
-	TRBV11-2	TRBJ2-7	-	TGTGCCAGCAGCCAAATGCGAAACAGGCCCTACGAGCAGTACTTC	CASSQMRNRPYEQYF
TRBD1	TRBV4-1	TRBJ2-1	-	TGCGCCAGCAGCCAAGGGGACAGGGAAGCGGATGAGCAGTTCTTC	CASSQGDREADEQFF
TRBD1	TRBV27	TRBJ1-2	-	TGTGCCAGCAGTCTCTCCGGGACAGCTGGCGGCTACACCTTC	CASSLSGTAGGYTF
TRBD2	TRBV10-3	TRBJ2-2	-	TGTGCCATCAGTGAGCGACTAGCGGATCCCGGGGAGCTGTTTTTT	CAISERLADPGELFF
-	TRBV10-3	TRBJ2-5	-	TGTGCCATCAGTGAGTCGTCTTTAGAGACCCAGTACTTC	CAISESSLETQYF
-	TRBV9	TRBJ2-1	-	TGTGCCAGCAGCCCCCGGGGGCAGCCGAGCTCCTACAATGAGCAGTTCTTC	CASSPRGQPSSYNEQFF
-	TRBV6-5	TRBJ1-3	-	TGTGCCAGCAGTTACTCGAGGCCTGGAAACACCATATATTTT	CASSYSRPGNTIYF
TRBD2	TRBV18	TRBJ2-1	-	TGTGCCAGCTCACTCGAGATCAAGGGGAGGGATGAGCAGTTCTTC	CASSLEIKGRDEQFF
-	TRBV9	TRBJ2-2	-	TGTGCCAGCAGCGTAGGGCCCACCATATTACAGGGGCCCGTACTAGCCCCTGAGCTGTTTTTT	CASSVGPTILQGPVLAPELFF
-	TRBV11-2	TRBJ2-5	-	TGTGCCAGCAGCTTAGATAGTTTGGGTACGGTCAACCAAGAGACCCAGTACTTC	CASSLDSLGTVNQETQYF
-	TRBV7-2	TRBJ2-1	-	TGTGCCAGCAGCTTAGTCGGGGGGCACAATGAGCAGTTCTTC	CASSLVGGHNEQFF
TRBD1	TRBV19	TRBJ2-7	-	TGTGCCAGTAGTATAATTCGGACAGGGCCCTCCCCCTCCTACGAGCAGTACTTC	CASSIIRTGPSPSYEQYF
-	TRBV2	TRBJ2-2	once	TGTGCCAGCAGTGACGCTAGGTCTACCGGGGAGCTGTTTTTT	CASSDARSTGELFF
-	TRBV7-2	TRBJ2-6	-	TGTGCCAGCAGCTTCGCCGGGGGCGCGGTTGGGGCCAACGTCCTGACTTTC	CASSFAGGAVGANVLTF
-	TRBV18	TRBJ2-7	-	TGTGCCAGCTCACCTCCGGGGCGCCCTTCCTACGAGCAGTACTTC	CASSPPGRPSYEQYF
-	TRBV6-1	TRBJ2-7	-	TGTGCCAGCAGTGACGGGGTTGGGGAAAGCTACGAGCAGTACTTC	CASSDGVGESYEQYF
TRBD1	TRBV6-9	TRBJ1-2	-	TGTGCCAGCAGTGAGGGGGCGCTGGGCTATGGCTACACCTTC	CASSEGALGYGYTF
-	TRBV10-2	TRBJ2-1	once	TGCGCCAGCAGTGATGAGGGGACTGCCTACAATGAGCAGTTCTTC	CASSDEGTAYNEQFF
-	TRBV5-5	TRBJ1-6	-	TGTGCCAGCAGCTTGGGCGCCCCGCTGCAGAACTCACCCCTCCACTTT	CASSLGAPLQNSPLHF
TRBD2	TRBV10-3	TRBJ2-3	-	TGTGCCATCAGACCGACTAGCGGGAGACCAGATACGCAGTATTTT	CAIRPTSGRPDTQYF
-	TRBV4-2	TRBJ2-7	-	TGTGCCAGCAGCCTCCCCGGTAACGAGCAGTACTTC	CASSLPGNEQYF
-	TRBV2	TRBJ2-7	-	TGTGCCAGCAGTGACGGCAGCTCCTACGAGCAGTACTTC	CASSDGSSYEQYF
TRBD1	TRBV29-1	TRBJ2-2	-	TGCAGCGTAAAGACAGGGCGCACCGGGGAGCTGTTTTTT	CSVKTGRTGELFF
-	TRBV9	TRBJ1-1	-	TGTGCCAGCAGCGAGGAGGGGAACACTGAAGCTTTCTTT	CASSEEGNTEAFF
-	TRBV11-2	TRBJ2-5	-	TGTGCCAGCAGCCCCTCGACATTCTCGGAGACCCAGTACTTC	CASSPSTFSETQYF
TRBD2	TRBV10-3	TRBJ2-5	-	TGTGCCATCAGTCGACTAGCGGGAGACAAAGAGACCCAGTACTTC	CAISRLAGDKETQYF
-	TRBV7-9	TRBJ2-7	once	TGTGCCAGCAGCTTAGCGAGGGACGAGCAGTACTTC	CASSLARDEQYF
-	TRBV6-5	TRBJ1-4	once	TGTGCCAGCAGTTACTCTTGGACGGTGGGTGAAAAACTGTTTTTT	CASSYSWTVGEKLFF
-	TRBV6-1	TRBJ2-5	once	TGTGCCAGCAGTGAACGGGTCTGGGCGCGGCAAGAGACCCAGTACTTC	CASSERVWARQETQYF
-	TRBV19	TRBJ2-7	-	TGTGCCAGTAGTATCCTCCCAGGTACCTACGAGCAGTACTTC	CASSILPGTYEQYF
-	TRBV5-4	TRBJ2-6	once	TGTGCCAGCAGCTTGTCTGGGGCCAACGTCCTGACTTTC	CASSLSGANVLTF